The 20 T cell receptor beta chains below were found in one sample sequenced in a study of cytotoxic CD8 clonotypes in ibrutinib-treated CLL. TCRdb's copy holds only in-frame clones and misses some; the assay was immunoSEQ multiplex PCR. The sample carries 100,000 to 150,000 clones, approximately 85% recorded once. Material: PBMCs, obtained after 24 months of ibrutinib treatment. The source is a human donor with chronic lymphocytic leukemia.

The chain has TRBV28 and TRBJ1-2; D is ambiguous. Germline CDR1 reads MDHEN; CDR2 reads SYDVKM. This CDR3 has 12 residues. Trimming took 5 bases from V and 7 from J, leaving 11 bases between them. DNA for the CDR3: TGTGCCAGCAGTGCCTACGTACTTGGCTACACCTTC. Protein product: CASSAYVLGYTF.

This chain links TRBV23-1 with TRBJ1-5, with 9 bases identical to TRBD1. TRBV23-1 is designated an ORF whose function remains uncertain. CDR3 length equals 18 residues. J gave up 4 bases and V 0 bases, and 10 bases lay outside the gene matches. CDR3 protein: CASSQSIWGGQGNQPQHF. CDR3 sequence (DNA): TGCGCCAGCAGTCAATCGATCTGGGGGGGACAGGGTAATCAGCCCCAGCATTTT.

The genes are TRBV29-1 and TRBJ2-7, with TRBD1 matching 7 bases. CDR1 is SQVTM and CDR2 is ANQGSEA in the germline V gene. Trimming removed 4 bases from V and 3 bases from J; junction bases left unmatched: 6. The CDR3 runs to 13 residues. The CDR3 nucleotides read TGCAGCGTTGCGGACAGGTTAAACTACGAGCAGTACTTC. It specifies CSVADRLNYEQYF.

The V and J genes are TRBV7-6 and TRBJ2-7; tentatively, D is TRBD1 (6 bases). CDR3 length equals 14 residues. V lost 5 bases and J lost 6, with 17 bases in between. Per the germline V gene, CDR1 is SGHVS and CDR2 is FNYEAQ. CDR3 sequence: CASSQGPGPSEQYF. The CDR3 region has the DNA TGTGCCAGCAGCCAGGGGCCTGGGCCCTCCGAGCAGTACTTC.

The V call is TRBV7-9, the J call TRBJ1-4, with D perhaps TRBD1 (5 bases). CDR1 and CDR2 (germline): SEHNR, FQNEAQ (reference sequence). CDR3 size: 16 residues. The V end was cut by 1 base, the J end by 7 bases, with 16 bases between. The CDR3 DNA is TGTGCCAGCAGCTTAGATGTAAGGGGCCCGGGTGAAAAACTGTTTTTT. This translates into CASSLDVRGPGEKLFF.

The V and J genes are TRBV2 and TRBJ1-2; TRBD1 matches 7 bases. The length of the CDR3 is 14 residues. Germline V gene lookup returns CDR1 SNHLY and CDR2 FYNNEI. V lost 7 bases and J lost 3; bases outside the gene matches: 8. CDR3 amino acids: CASTMRQGDYGYTF. The CDR3 DNA reads as TGTGCCAGCACCATGAGACAGGGTGACTATGGCTACACCTTC.

V and J are TRBV15 and TRBJ2-7, with D maybe TRBD2 (6 bases). This CDR3 contains 14 residues. Trimming shortened V by 5 bases and J by 3 bases, and 14 bases separated the two germline ends. Per the germline V gene, CDR1 is LNHNV and CDR2 is YYDKDF (reference sequence). CDR3: CATSGRTLGYEQYF. As DNA, the CDR3 is TGTGCCACCAGCGGGAGGACACTCGGCTACGAGCAGTACTTC. Based on the CDR3 plus reference TRBV15 and TRBJ2-7, the full variable domain is DAMVIQNPRYQVTQFGKPVTLSCSQTLNHNVMYWYQQKSSQAPKLLFHYYDKDFNNEADTPDNFQSRRPNTSFCFLDIRSPGLGDTAMYLCATSGRTLGYEQYFGPGTRLTVT.

V gene TRBV7-9 combines with J gene TRBJ1-1; D may be TRBD1 (6 bases). Germline V gene data show CDR1 as SEHNR and CDR2 as FQNEAQ (reference sequence). Deletions cut 2 bases from V and 4 bases from J, with 23 bases between. This CDR3 spans 18 amino acids. The CDR3 DNA follows: TGTGCCAGCAGCTTAACGTTAAGGGGGGGCGCGGAAGGCACTGAAGCTTTCTTT. Protein sequence: CASSLTLRGGAEGTEAFF.

The V gene is TRBV7-3, the J gene TRBJ2-5; D perhaps matches TRBD1 (6 bases). The CDR3 sequence is 14 residues long. Germline loops: CDR1 SGHTA, CDR2 FQGTGA. Deletions cut 1 base from V and 4 bases from J, with 10 bases between. CDR3 nucleotide sequence: TGTGCCAGCAGCTTAATAGGCAGGGGAGAGACCCAGTACTTC. Amino acid sequence: CASSLIGRGETQYF.

V usage is TRBV5-6 and J usage is TRBJ2-3, with D unresolved. Trimming took off 2 bases at V and 8 bases at J, with 12 bases between the two ends. The length of the CDR3 is 13 residues. Germline CDR1 and CDR2: SGHDT and YYEEEE. The CDR3 region is CASSLEVLGTQYF. CDR3 coding DNA: TGTGCCAGCAGCTTAGAGGTACTGGGTACGCAGTATTTT. Full variable domain (outside the CDR3, taken from reference TRBV5-6 and TRBJ2-3): DAGVTQSPTHLIKTRGQQVTLRCSPKSGHDTVSWYQQALGQGPQFIFQYYEEEERQRGNFPDRFSGHQFPNYSSELNVNALLLGDSALYLCASSLEVLGTQYFGPGTRLTVL.

This clone was seen only a few times. The chain employs TRBV2 and TRBJ2-3; D is possibly TRBD1 or TRBD2 (6 bases each). This CDR3 is built from 13 residues. The germline V gene has CDR1 SNHLY and CDR2 FYNNEI. Trimming removed 8 bases at V and 3 bases at J, with 12 bases between. The CDR3 nucleotides are TGTGCCAGCGTAACGGGGGCGACAGATACGCAGTATTTT. Translated, it gives CASVTGATDTQYF.

This chain joins TRBV5-1 and TRBJ1-1; the D gene is possibly TRBD1 (6 bases). Trimming pared 0 bases from V and 5 bases from J, leaving 14 bases between. CDR1 is SGHRS and CDR2 is YFSETQ in the germline V gene. This CDR3 is 15 amino acids long. CDR3 DNA sequence: TGCGCCAGCAGCTTGGTTAGCGGGGGGCGTACTGAAGCTTTCTTT. Protein: CASSLVSGGRTEAFF.

A note on this clone: This sample also contains other DNA sequences that code for the same CDR3. The chain links TRBV18 to TRBJ2-7; D is perhaps TRBD1 or TRBD2 (5 bases each). V was pared by 0 bases and J by 5 bases, with 11 bases between. The CDR3 totals 14 residues. Germline CDR1 is KGHSH and CDR2 is LQKENI. The CDR3 DNA reads as TGTGCCAGCTCACCACCGGGGCGGGCCCACGAGCAGTACTTC. This gives the protein CASSPPGRAHEQYF.

The chain carries TRBV19 and TRBJ1-1, with TRBD1 as a possible D gene (6 bases). With 7 bases removed from V and 6 bases from J, the gap between germline ends came to 21 bases. CDR3 size: 15 residues. Germline V gene data show CDR1 as LNHDA and CDR2 as SQIVND (reference sequence). The CDR3 DNA is TGTGCCAGTATAAGATCCGTGGGGGCGCGGGCTGAAGCTTTCTTT. It is translated as CASIRSVGARAEAFF.

This clone was recorded once. Lacking the conserved final phenylalanine or tryptophan, this CDR3 likely reflects a read error. This chain uses TRBV27 with TRBJ2-7; possible D gene TRBD2, 5 bases. Trimming removed 4 bases at V and 2 bases at J, with 12 bases between. The CDR3 covers 14 residues. Germline V gene data show CDR1 as MNHEY and CDR2 as SMNVEV (reference sequence). CDR3 nucleotide sequence: TGTGCCAGCAGTTCTCGGACTGAGACCTACGAGCAGTACCTC. Residues: CASSSRTETYEQYL.

The J gene is TRBJ2-7, the V gene TRBV28, with D perhaps matching TRBD1 (6 bases). V dropped 6 bases and J dropped 2 bases, with 14 bases sitting between them. CDR1 and CDR2 from the germline V gene are MDHEN and SYDVKM. This CDR3 comprises 14 residues. Here the CDR3 DNA reads TGTGCCAGCAGCCTACAGGGTGGTGCCTACGAGCAGTACTTC. It codes for CASSLQGGAYEQYF. The full variable domain, with the rest looked up from reference TRBV28 and TRBJ2-7, is DVKVTQSSRYLVKRTGEKVFLECVQDMDHENMFWYRQDPGLGLRLIYFSYDVKMKEKGDIPEGYSVSREKKERFSLILESASTNQTSMYLCASSLQGGAYEQYFGPGTRLTVT.

The chain has TRBV7-3 and TRBJ2-3; D gene unclear. With 8 bases removed from V and 2 bases from J, the gap between germline ends came to 5 bases. CDR1 and CDR2 (germline): SGHTA, FQGTGA. The CDR3 totals 11 residues. The CDR3 reads CASLNTDTQYF. CDR3 bases: TGTGCCAGCCTAAACACAGATACGCAGTATTTT.

The chain uses TRBV29-1 and TRBJ2-7; 9 bases match TRBD1. The length of the CDR3 is 12 residues. With 6 bases clipped from V and 7 bases from J, the junction kept 7 bases outside the gene matches. The germline V gene encodes CDR1 SQVTM and CDR2 ANQGSEA. CDR3: CSVGTGFGEQYF. For the CDR3, the DNA is TGCAGCGTCGGGACAGGGTTTGGAGAGCAGTACTTC.

CDR3 in amino acids: CASSSRANVLTF. The CDR3 DNA reads TGTGCCAGCAGCTCCAGGGCCAACGTCCTGACTTTC. The rearrangement uses TRBV7-3 and TRBJ2-6; D not resolved. This CDR3 has 12 amino acids. In germline, CDR1 is SGHTA, CDR2 FQGTGA. With 4 bases removed from V and 5 bases from J, the gap between germline ends came to 3 bases.

The genes are TRBV7-9 and TRBJ2-3, with D hard to call. The germline gives CDR1 SEHNR, CDR2 FQNEAQ (reference sequence). The V end lost 0 bases, the J end lost 3 bases, and 16 bases lay between the germline ends. The CDR3 runs 17 residues. CDR3 coding DNA: TGTGCCAGCAGCTTAGCTGGGCCCGCAAAGCTAACAGATACGCAGTATTTT. This codes for CASSLAGPAKLTDTQYF.